This record covers a single T cell receptor (beta chain). This CDR3 has 13 amino acids. CDR1 is MNHEY, CDR2 SVGAGI, per germline. V was shortened by 6 bases and J by 5 bases, with 13 bases between the two germline ends. These data are taken from a study of blood T cell repertoires in COVID-19. Study-wide context: Samples of COVID-19 (acute and convalescent) were obtained from the United States, Italy and Spain. Sources were T cells, B-cell-depleted T cells, or PBMCs; the material itself was cDNA or gDNA.

Source study methods: From reference gene primer amplification, estimates of nucleated cell counts were derived. Clones were read by immunoSEQ multiplex PCR, and TCRdb kept only the in-frame ones, dropping some. D and trimming come from the DNA, and the V and J calls and clone size come from that table. The table shows around 300,000 clones, with roughly nine tenths occurring only once. Sequencing was performed on peripheral blood. The chain uses TRBV6-5 and TRBJ1-1; TRBD1 is a possible D gene (5 bases). The sequence came from a man aged 45-65 years with acute or convalescent COVID-19. CDR3 residues: CASRNSGGTEAFF. DNA of the CDR3: TGTGCCAGCAGGAACTCGGGGGGGACTGAAGCTTTCTTT.